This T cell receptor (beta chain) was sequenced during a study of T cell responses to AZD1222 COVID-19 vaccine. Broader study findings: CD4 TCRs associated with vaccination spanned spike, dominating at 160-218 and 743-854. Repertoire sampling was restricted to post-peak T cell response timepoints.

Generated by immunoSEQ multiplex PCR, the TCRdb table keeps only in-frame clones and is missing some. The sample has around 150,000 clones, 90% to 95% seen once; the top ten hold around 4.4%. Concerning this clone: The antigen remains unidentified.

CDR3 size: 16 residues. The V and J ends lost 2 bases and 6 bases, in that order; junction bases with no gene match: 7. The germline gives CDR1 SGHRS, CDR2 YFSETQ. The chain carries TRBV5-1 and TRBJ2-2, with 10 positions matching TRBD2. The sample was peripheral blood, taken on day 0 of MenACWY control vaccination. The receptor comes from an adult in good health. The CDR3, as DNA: TGCGCCAGCAGCTTCAGCGGGAGGGCGGTTGCCGGGGAGCTGTTTTTT. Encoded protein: CASSFSGRAVAGELFF.